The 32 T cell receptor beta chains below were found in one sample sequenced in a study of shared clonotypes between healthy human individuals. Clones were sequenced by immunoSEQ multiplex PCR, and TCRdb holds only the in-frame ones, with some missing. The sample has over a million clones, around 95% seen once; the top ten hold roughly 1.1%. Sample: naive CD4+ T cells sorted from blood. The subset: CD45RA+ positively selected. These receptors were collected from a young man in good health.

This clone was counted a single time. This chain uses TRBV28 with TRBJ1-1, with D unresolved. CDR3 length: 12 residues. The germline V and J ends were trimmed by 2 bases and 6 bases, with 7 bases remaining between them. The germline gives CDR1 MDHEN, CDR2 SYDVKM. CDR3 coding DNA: TGTGCCAGCAGTTTACGAGACGCTGAAGCTTTCTTT. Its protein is CASSLRDAEAFF.

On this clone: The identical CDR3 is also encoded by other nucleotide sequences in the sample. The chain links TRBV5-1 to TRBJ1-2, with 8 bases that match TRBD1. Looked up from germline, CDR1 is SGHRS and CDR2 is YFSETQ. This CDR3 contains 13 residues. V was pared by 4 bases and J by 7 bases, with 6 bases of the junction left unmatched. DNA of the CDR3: TGCGCCAGCAGCACCCCGACAGGGGTTGGCTACACCTTC. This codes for CASSTPTGVGYTF.

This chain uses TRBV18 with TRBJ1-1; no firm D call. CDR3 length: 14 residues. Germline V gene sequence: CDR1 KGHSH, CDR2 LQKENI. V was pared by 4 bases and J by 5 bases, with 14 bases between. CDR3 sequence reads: CASSLRGGGTEAFF. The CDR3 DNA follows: TGTGCCAGCTCACTACGAGGTGGTGGGACTGAAGCTTTCTTT.

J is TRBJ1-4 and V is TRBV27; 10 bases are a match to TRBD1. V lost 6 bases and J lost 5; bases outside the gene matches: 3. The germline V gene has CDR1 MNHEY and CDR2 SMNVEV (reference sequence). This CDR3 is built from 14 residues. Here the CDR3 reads CASSRQGANEKLFF. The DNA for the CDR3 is TGTGCCAGCAGCAGACAGGGGGCAAATGAAAAACTGTTTTTT.

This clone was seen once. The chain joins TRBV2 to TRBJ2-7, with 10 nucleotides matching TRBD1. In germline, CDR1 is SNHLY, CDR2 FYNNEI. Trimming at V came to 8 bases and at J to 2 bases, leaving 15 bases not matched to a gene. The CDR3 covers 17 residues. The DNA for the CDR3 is TGTGCCAGCCCGGGGACAGGGGAGTTGGGGCCCCCCTACGAGCAGTACTTC. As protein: CASPGTGELGPPYEQYF.

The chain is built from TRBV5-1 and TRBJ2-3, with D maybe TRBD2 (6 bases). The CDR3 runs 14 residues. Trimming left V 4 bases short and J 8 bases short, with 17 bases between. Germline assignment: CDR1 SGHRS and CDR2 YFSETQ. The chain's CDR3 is CASSQRTNKITQYF. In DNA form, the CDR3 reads TGCGCCAGCAGCCAAAGGACTAATAAGATTACGCAGTATTTT.

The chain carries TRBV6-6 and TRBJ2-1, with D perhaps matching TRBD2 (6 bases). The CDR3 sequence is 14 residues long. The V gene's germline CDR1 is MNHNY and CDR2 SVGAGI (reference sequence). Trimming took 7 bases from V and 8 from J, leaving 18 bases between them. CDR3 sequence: CASTNSGPWDEQFF. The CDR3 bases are TGTGCCAGCACCAATAGCGGACCTTGGGATGAGCAGTTCTTC.

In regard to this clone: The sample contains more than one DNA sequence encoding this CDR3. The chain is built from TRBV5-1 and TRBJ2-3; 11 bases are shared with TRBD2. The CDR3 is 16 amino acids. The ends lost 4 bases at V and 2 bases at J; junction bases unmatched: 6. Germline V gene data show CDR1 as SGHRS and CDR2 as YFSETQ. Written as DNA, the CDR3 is TGCGCCAGCAGCCCCGGGACTAGCGGCTACACAGATACGCAGTATTTT. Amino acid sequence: CASSPGTSGYTDTQYF. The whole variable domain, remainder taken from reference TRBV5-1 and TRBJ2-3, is KAGVTQTPRYLIKTRGQQVTLSCSPISGHRSVSWYQQTPGQGLQFLFEYFSETQRNKGNFPGRFSGRQFSNSRSEMNVSTLELGDSALYLCASSPGTSGYTDTQYFGPGTRLTVL.

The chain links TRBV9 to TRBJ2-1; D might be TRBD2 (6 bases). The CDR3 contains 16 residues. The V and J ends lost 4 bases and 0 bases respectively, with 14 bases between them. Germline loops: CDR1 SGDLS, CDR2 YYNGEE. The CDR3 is CASSLIAESSYNEQFF. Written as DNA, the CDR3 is TGTGCCAGCAGCTTAATAGCGGAGAGCTCCTACAATGAGCAGTTCTTC.

Here the CDR3 DNA reads TGTGCCAGCAGCTGGCAGGGCGAGGCTGAAGCTTTCTTT. It specifies CASSWQGEAEAFF. The V call is TRBV7-3, the J call TRBJ1-1, with D maybe TRBD1 (5 bases). V lost 4 bases and J 6 bases, leaving 12 bases between the germline ends. Germline values: CDR1 SGHTA, CDR2 FQGTGA. CDR3 length: 13 amino acids.

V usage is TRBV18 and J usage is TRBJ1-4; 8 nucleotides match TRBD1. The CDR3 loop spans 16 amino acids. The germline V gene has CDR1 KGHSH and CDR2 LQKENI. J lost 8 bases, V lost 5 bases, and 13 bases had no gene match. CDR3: CASSLTGTGTSEKLFF. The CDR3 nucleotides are TGTGCCAGCTCATTGACCGGGACAGGTACATCCGAAAAACTGTTTTTT.

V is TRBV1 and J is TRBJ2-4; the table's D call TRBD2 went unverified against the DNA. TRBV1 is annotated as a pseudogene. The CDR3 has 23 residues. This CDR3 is CTSSHNDLPLITSRGLAKNIQYF. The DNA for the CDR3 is TGCACCAGCAGCCACAATGATCTCCCCCTCATAACTTCGAGGGGACTAGCCAAAAACATTCAGTACTTC.

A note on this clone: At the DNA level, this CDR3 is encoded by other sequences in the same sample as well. The CDR3 region has the DNA TGTGCCAGCAGCTTAGGACCAGATACGCAGTATTTT. Translated: CASSLGPDTQYF. The chain uses TRBV11-3 and TRBJ2-3; D unclear. The germline V gene encodes CDR1 SGHNT and CDR2 YENEEA. The CDR3 is 12 amino acids. V was pared by 1 base and J by 4 bases, with 3 bases between.

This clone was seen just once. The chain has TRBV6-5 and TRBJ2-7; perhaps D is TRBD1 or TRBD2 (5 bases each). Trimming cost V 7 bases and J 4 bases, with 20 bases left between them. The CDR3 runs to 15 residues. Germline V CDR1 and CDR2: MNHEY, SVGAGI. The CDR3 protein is CASNKGTPARYEQYF. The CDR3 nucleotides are TGTGCCAGCAATAAGGGGACGCCGGCTAGGTACGAGCAGTACTTC.

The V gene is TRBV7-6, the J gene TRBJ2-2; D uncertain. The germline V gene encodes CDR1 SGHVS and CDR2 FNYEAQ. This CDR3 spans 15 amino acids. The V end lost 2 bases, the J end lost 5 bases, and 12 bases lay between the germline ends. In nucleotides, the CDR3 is TGTGCCAGCAGCTTAAATGTAGGAGTAACCGGGGAGCTGTTTTTT. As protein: CASSLNVGVTGELFF. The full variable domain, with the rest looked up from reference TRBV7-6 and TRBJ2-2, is GAGVSQSPRYKVTKRGQDVALRCDPISGHVSLYWYRQALGQGPEFLTYFNYEAQQDKSGLPNDRFSAERPEGSISTLTIQRTEQRDSAMYRCASSLNVGVTGELFFGEGSRLTVL.

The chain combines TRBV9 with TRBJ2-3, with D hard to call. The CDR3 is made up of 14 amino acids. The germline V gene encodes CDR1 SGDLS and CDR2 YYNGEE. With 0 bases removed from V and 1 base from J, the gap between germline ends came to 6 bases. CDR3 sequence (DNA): TGTGCCAGCAGCGTAGTGGTTGGCACAGATACGCAGTATTTT. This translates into CASSVVVGTDTQYF. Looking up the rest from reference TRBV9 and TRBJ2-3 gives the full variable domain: DSGVTQTPKHLITATGQRVTLRCSPRSGDLSVYWYQQSLDQGLQFLIQYYNGEERAKGNILERFSAQQFPDLHSELNLSSLELGDSALYFCASSVVVGTDTQYFGPGTRLTVL.

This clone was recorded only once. CDR3 amino acids: CASSLAGNTIYF. CDR3 DNA sequence: TGTGCCAGTAGTTTGGCTGGAAACACCATATATTTT. The J gene is TRBJ1-3, the V gene TRBV19; unclear D gene. Germline V gene sequence: CDR1 LNHDA, CDR2 SQIVND (reference sequence). V was pared by 5 bases and J by 2 bases, with 4 bases between. This CDR3 has 12 residues. Looking up the rest from reference TRBV19 and TRBJ1-3 gives the full variable domain: DGGITQSPKYLFRKEGQNVTLSCEQNLNHDAMYWYRQDPGQGLRLIYYSQIVNDFQKGDIAEGYSVSREKKESFPLTVTSAQKNPTAFYLCASSLAGNTIYFGEGSWLTVV.

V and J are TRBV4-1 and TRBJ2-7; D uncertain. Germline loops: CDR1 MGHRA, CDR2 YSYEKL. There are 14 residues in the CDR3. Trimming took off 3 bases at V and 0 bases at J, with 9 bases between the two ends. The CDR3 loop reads CASSHRASSYEQYF. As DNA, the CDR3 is TGCGCCAGCAGCCATCGGGCCAGCTCCTACGAGCAGTACTTC.

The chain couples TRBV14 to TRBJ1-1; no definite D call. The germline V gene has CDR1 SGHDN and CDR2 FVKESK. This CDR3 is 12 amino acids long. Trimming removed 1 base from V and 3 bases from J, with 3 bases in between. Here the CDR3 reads CASSQAYTEAFF. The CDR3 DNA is TGTGCCAGCAGCCAAGCGTACACTGAAGCTTTCTTT.

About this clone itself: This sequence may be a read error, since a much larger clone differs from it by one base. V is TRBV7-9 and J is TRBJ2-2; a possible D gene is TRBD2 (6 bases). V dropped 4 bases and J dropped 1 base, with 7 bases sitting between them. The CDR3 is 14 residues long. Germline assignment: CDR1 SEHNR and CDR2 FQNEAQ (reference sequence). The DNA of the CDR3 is TGTGCCAGCAGCTCGGGACTGAACACCGGGGAGCTGTTTTTT. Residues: CASSSGLNTGELFF.

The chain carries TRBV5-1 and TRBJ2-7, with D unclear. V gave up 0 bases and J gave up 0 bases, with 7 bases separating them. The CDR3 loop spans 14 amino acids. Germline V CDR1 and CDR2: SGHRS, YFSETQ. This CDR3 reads CASSLGHDSYEQYF. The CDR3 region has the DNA TGCGCCAGCAGCTTGGGACACGACTCCTACGAGCAGTACTTC.

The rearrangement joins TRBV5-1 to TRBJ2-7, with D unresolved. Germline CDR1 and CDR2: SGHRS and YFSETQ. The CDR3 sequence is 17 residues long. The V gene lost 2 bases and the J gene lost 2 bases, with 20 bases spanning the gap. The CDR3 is CASSLKGITQKTYEQYF. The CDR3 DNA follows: TGCGCCAGCAGCTTAAAAGGGATAACACAGAAAACCTACGAGCAGTACTTC.

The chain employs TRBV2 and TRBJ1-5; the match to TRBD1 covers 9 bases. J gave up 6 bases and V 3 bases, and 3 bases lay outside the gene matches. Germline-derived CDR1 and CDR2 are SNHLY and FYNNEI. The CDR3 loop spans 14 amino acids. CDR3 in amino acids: CASSDRDRAQPQHF. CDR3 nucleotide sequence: TGTGCCAGCAGTGACAGGGACAGGGCTCAGCCCCAGCATTTT. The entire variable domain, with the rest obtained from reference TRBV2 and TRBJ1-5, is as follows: EPEVTQTPSHQVTQMGQEVILRCVPISNHLYFYWYRQILGQKVEFLVSFYNNEISEKSEIFDDQFSVERPDGSNFTLKIRSTKLEDSAMYFCASSDRDRAQPQHFGDGTRLSIL.

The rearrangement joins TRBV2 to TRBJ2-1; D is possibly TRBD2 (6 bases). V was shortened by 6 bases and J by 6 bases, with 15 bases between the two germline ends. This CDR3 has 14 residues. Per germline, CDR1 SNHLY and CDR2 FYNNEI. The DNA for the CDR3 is TGTGCCAGCAGACAAATAGCGGTCCCCAATGAGCAGTTCTTC. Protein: CASRQIAVPNEQFF.

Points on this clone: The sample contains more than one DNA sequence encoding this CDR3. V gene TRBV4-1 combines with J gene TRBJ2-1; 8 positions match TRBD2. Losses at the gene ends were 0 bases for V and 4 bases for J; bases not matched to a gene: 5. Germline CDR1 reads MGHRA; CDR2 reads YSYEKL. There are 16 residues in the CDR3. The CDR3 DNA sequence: TGCGCCAGCAGCCAAGATCCGGGAGGGTCATACAATGAGCAGTTCTTC. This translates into CASSQDPGGSYNEQFF.

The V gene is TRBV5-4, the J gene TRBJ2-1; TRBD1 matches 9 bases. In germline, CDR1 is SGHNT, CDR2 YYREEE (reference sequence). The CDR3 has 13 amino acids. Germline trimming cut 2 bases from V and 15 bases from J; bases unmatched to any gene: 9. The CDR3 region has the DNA TGTGCCAGCAGCTTCACAGGGGGCATAGGGCGGTTCTTC. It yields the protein CASSFTGGIGRFF.

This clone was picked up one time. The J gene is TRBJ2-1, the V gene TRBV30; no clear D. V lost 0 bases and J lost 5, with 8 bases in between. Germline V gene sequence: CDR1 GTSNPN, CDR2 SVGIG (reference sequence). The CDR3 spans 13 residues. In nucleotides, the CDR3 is TGTGCCTGGAGTGTCAGGCTAAACAATGAGCAGTTCTTC. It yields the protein CAWSVRLNNEQFF.

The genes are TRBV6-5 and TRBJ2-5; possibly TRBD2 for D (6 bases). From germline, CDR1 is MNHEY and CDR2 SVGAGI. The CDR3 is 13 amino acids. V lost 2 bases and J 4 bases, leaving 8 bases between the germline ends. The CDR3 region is CASSYRGTETQYF. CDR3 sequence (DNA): TGTGCCAGCAGTTACCGGGGGACAGAGACCCAGTACTTC.

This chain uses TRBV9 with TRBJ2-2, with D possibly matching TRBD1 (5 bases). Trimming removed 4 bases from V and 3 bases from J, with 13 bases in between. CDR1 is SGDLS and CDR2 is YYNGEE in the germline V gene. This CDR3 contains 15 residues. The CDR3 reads CASSQQGADTGELFF. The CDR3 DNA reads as TGTGCCAGCAGCCAGCAAGGGGCTGACACCGGGGAGCTGTTTTTT. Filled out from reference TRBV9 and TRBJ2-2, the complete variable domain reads DSGVTQTPKHLITATGQRVTLRCSPRSGDLSVYWYQQSLDQGLQFLIQYYNGEERAKGNILERFSAQQFPDLHSELNLSSLELGDSALYFCASSQQGADTGELFFGEGSRLTVL.

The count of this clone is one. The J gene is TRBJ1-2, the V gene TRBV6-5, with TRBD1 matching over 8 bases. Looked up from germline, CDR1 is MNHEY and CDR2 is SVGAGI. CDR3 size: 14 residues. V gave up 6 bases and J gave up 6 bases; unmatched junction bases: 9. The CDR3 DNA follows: TGTGCCAGCAGCCTCCGGACAGGGTCAAATGGCTACACCTTC. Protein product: CASSLRTGSNGYTF.

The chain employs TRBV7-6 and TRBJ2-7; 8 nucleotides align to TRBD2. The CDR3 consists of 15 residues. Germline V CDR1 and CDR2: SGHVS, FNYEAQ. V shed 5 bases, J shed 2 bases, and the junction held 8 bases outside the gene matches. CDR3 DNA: TGTGCCAGCAGCCCCCAGAGCGGGAGTCCCTACGAGCAGTACTTC. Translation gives CASSPQSGSPYEQYF.

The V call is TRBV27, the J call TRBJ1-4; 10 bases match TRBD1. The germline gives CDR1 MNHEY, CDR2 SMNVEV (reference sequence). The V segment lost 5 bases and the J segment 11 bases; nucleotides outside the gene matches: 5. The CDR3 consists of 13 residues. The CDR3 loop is CASSTDRGQKLFF. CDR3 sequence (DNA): TGTGCCAGCAGTACTGACAGGGGGCAGAAACTGTTTTTT.